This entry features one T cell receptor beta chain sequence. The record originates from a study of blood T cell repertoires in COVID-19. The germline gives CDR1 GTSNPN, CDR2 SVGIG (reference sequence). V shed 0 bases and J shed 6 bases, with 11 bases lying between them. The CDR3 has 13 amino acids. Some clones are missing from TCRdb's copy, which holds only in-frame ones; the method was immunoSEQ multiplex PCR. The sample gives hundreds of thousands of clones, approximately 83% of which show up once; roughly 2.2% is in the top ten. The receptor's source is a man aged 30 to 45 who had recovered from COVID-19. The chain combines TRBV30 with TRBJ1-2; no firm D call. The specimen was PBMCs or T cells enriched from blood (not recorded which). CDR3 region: CAWSVYGGDGYTF. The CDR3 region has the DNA TGTGCCTGGAGTGTATACGGCGGGGATGGCTACACCTTC.